A selection of T cell receptor beta chains follows, all from one sample in a study of blood T cell repertoires in COVID-19. Using immunoSEQ multiplex PCR, the repertoire was profiled, and TCRdb retains in-frame clones only, with some absent. The sample lists about 240,000 clones, approximately 88% occurring once. Sequenced material: peripheral blood. These TCRs come from a woman in her 30s with acute or convalescent COVID-19. Each CDR3 is given with its conserved first and last residue. Fields, in order: CDR3 protein, CDR3 DNA, D gene, V gene, clone size, J gene, CDR3 length. A D gene is named only where the DNA matches it firmly. Clone size is given for some rows only: seen once, a few or many times, or a class if the clone is expanded.

CDR3aa: CASSLTAGGTDTQYF; CDR3nt: TGTGCCAGCAGTTTAACGGCAGGGGGTACAGATACGCAGTATTTT; d_gene: TRBD1; v_gene: TRBV27; abundance: NA; j_gene: TRBJ2-3; len: 15
CDR3aa: CASSRRLATVYGLPETQYF; CDR3nt: TGCGCCAGCAGCCGAAGACTAGCCACAGTTTACGGGCTACCAGAGACCCAGTACTTC; d_gene: TRBD2; v_gene: TRBV4-3; abundance: NA; j_gene: TRBJ2-5; len: 19
CDR3aa: CAWSVELSNQPQHF; CDR3nt: TGTGCCTGGAGTGTAGAGTTAAGCAATCAGCCCCAGCATTTT; d_gene: NA; v_gene: TRBV30; abundance: NA; j_gene: TRBJ1-5; len: 14
CDR3aa: CASRRDSNYGYTF; CDR3nt: TGTGCCAGCAGACGGGACAGTAACTATGGCTACACCTTC; d_gene: TRBD1; v_gene: TRBV2; abundance: NA; j_gene: TRBJ1-2; len: 13
CDR3aa: CATSRGVAGGSDTQYF; CDR3nt: TGTGCCACCAGCAGAGGGGTAGCGGGAGGTTCGGATACGCAGTATTTT; d_gene: TRBD2; v_gene: TRBV15; abundance: NA; j_gene: TRBJ2-3; len: 16
CDR3aa: CSVRDRGLTQYF; CDR3nt: TGCAGCGTTAGGGACAGGGGGTTGACCCAGTACTTC; d_gene: TRBD1; v_gene: TRBV29-1; abundance: NA; j_gene: TRBJ2-5; len: 12
CDR3aa: CASSVDPGYEQYF; CDR3nt: TGTGCCAGCAGCGTAGATCCGGGCTACGAGCAGTACTTC; d_gene: NA; v_gene: TRBV9; abundance: NA; j_gene: TRBJ2-7; len: 13
CDR3aa: CASSDPRRGGIEETQYF; CDR3nt: TGTGCCAGCAGTGATCCAAGGCGGGGAGGAATCGAAGAGACCCAGTACTTC; d_gene: NA; v_gene: TRBV2; abundance: NA; j_gene: TRBJ2-5; len: 17
CDR3aa: CASRLGQGVGYTF; CDR3nt: TGTGCCAGCAGATTGGGACAGGGAGTTGGCTACACCTTC; d_gene: TRBD1; v_gene: TRBV5-5; abundance: NA; j_gene: TRBJ1-2; len: 13
CDR3aa: CASSPPGQARKYSNQPQHF; CDR3nt: TGTGCCAGCAGTCCGCCGGGACAGGCGAGGAAGTATAGCAATCAGCCCCAGCATTTT; d_gene: TRBD1; v_gene: TRBV6-6; abundance: NA; j_gene: TRBJ1-5; len: 19
CDR3aa: CASSLGQGRVHEQYF; CDR3nt: TGCGCCAGCAGTCTCGGACAGGGGCGAGTCCACGAGCAGTACTTC; d_gene: TRBD1; v_gene: TRBV5-1; abundance: NA; j_gene: TRBJ2-7; len: 15
CDR3aa: CASSMTGANTEAFF; CDR3nt: TGTGCCAGCAGCATGACAGGGGCGAACACTGAAGCTTTCTTT; d_gene: TRBD1; v_gene: TRBV9; abundance: NA; j_gene: TRBJ1-1; len: 14
CDR3aa: CASSQRTGVGNTIYF; CDR3nt: TGTGCCAGCAGCCAAAGGACAGGGGTCGGAAACACCATATATTTT; d_gene: TRBD1; v_gene: TRBV3-1/TRBV3-2; abundance: NA; j_gene: TRBJ1-3; len: 15
CDR3aa: CASSQYLTGPPHLTSGYEQYF; CDR3nt: TGTGCCAGCAGCCAATACCTGACAGGCCCACCTCACCTGACTAGCGGCTACGAGCAGTACTTC; d_gene: TRBD2; v_gene: TRBV14; abundance: NA; j_gene: TRBJ2-7; len: 21
CDR3aa: CAGSLGNSYEQYF; CDR3nt: TGTGCCGGAAGCTTGGGCAACTCCTACGAGCAGTACTTC; d_gene: NA; v_gene: TRBV25-1; abundance: NA; j_gene: TRBJ2-7; len: 13
CDR3aa: CASVSHPGLVDEQYF; CDR3nt: TGTGCCAGCGTCTCTCACCCGGGACTAGTCGACGAGCAGTACTTC; d_gene: TRBD2; v_gene: TRBV10-3; abundance: NA; j_gene: TRBJ2-7; len: 15
CDR3aa: CASRGSRGGTDTQYF; CDR3nt: TGTGCCAGCAGGGGATCGCGGGGGGGCACAGATACGCAGTATTTT; d_gene: TRBD2; v_gene: TRBV6-5; abundance: NA; j_gene: TRBJ2-3; len: 15
CDR3aa: CASSMSSYNSPLHF; CDR3nt: TGCGCCAGCAGCATGAGCTCCTATAATTCACCCCTCCACTTT; d_gene: NA; v_gene: TRBV5-1; abundance: NA; j_gene: TRBJ1-6; len: 14
CDR3aa: CASKSLAGGSDEQFF; CDR3nt: TGTGCCAGTAAGAGTCTAGCGGGAGGGTCGGATGAGCAGTTCTTC; d_gene: TRBD2; v_gene: TRBV19; abundance: once; j_gene: TRBJ2-1; len: 15
CDR3aa: CASSQHAGAPVYNEQFF; CDR3nt: TGCGCCAGCAGCCAACATGCGGGAGCACCAGTCTACAATGAGCAGTTCTTC; d_gene: TRBD2; v_gene: TRBV4-3; abundance: NA; j_gene: TRBJ2-1; len: 17
CDR3aa: CASSIGGTANTGELFF; CDR3nt: TGTGCCAGTAGTATAGGGGGGACAGCGAACACCGGGGAGCTGTTTTTT; d_gene: TRBD1; v_gene: TRBV19; abundance: NA; j_gene: TRBJ2-2; len: 16
CDR3aa: CASSDVWTGGYEQYF; CDR3nt: TGTGCCAGCAGTGACGTTTGGACGGGGGGTTACGAGCAGTACTTC; d_gene: TRBD2; v_gene: TRBV6-1; abundance: NA; j_gene: TRBJ2-7; len: 15
CDR3aa: CASSEDRVYGYTF; CDR3nt: TGTGCCAGTAGTGAGGACAGGGTCTATGGCTACACCTTC; d_gene: TRBD1; v_gene: TRBV6-1; abundance: few; j_gene: TRBJ1-2; len: 13
CDR3aa: CASSREVGFQETQYF; CDR3nt: TGTGCCAGCAGCCGGGAGGTGGGCTTCCAAGAGACCCAGTACTTC; d_gene: TRBD2; v_gene: TRBV9; abundance: NA; j_gene: TRBJ2-5; len: 15
CDR3aa: CASRVSGSFHNEQFF; CDR3nt: TGTGCCAGCAGGGTTAGCGGGAGTTTCCACAATGAGCAGTTCTTC; d_gene: TRBD2; v_gene: TRBV11-2; abundance: NA; j_gene: TRBJ2-1; len: 15
CDR3aa: CASSLGQGPDSNQPQHF; CDR3nt: TGTGCCAGCAGTCTGGGACAGGGACCAGATAGCAATCAGCCCCAGCATTTT; d_gene: TRBD1; v_gene: TRBV6-6; abundance: NA; j_gene: TRBJ1-5; len: 17
CDR3aa: CASSLDPGETQYF; CDR3nt: TGTGCCAGCAGCTTGGACCCCGGGGAGACCCAGTACTTC; d_gene: NA; v_gene: TRBV5-4; abundance: once; j_gene: TRBJ2-5; len: 13
CDR3aa: CASSPTGRYEQYF; CDR3nt: TGTGCCAGCAGCCCAACGGGTAGATACGAGCAGTACTTC; d_gene: NA; v_gene: TRBV7-9; abundance: few; j_gene: TRBJ2-7; len: 13
CDR3aa: CASSSVGTSGRGAYNEQFF; CDR3nt: TGTGCCAGCAGTTCCGTAGGGACTAGCGGGAGAGGGGCCTACAATGAGCAGTTCTTC; d_gene: TRBD2; v_gene: TRBV6-2/TRBV6-3; abundance: NA; j_gene: TRBJ2-1; len: 19
CDR3aa: CASSPRTGSYEQYF; CDR3nt: TGCGCCAGCAGCCCCCGGACAGGGTCCTACGAGCAGTACTTC; d_gene: TRBD1; v_gene: TRBV5-1; abundance: NA; j_gene: TRBJ2-7; len: 14
CDR3aa: CASSPRGWASGANEQFF; CDR3nt: TGTGCCAGCAGCCCCCGGGGGTGGGCTAGCGGGGCGAATGAGCAGTTCTTC; d_gene: TRBD2; v_gene: TRBV7-3; abundance: NA; j_gene: TRBJ2-1; len: 17